A single sample is the source of the 14 T cell receptor beta chains below, sequenced in a study of identical twins. TCRdb recomputed calls from the 5' RACE reads with MiXCR, one row per CDR3 protein. Of 450,000 to 650,000 distinct CDR3 sequences listed, 7.5% to 10% were seen once; the top ten hold around 3.1%. The same data also contributed to another study, on yellow fever vaccine responses in identical twins.

Sequencing was carried out using PBMCs. These receptors were collected from a woman aged 18-29 years in good health.

This sequence joins TRBV12-3 or TRBV12-4 and TRBJ1-4, with 8 bases aligning to TRBD1. Unmatched junction bases numbered 8, after V lost 6 bases and J lost 8 bases. The length of the CDR3 is 14 residues. CDR3 bases: TGTGCCAGCAGCTCCGGGACAGGAGGGGAAAAACTGTTTTTT. This gives the protein CASSSGTGGEKLFF.

This clonotype was seen a handful of times. This chain uses TRBV20-1 with TRBJ2-3; 7 nucleotides match TRBD2. The junction had 5 bases not matched to a gene; V was cut back by 4 bases and J by 1 base. From germline, CDR1 is DFQATT and CDR2 SNEGSKA (reference sequence). This CDR3 region has 14 residues. CDR3 region: CSANAGDRTDTQYF. Here the CDR3 DNA reads TGCAGTGCTAATGCGGGAGACCGCACAGATACGCAGTATTTT.

The rearrangement uses TRBV10-3 and TRBJ2-7; D may be TRBD1 (6 bases). Trimming stripped 2 bases from V and 6 bases from J, with 14 bases between. The CDR3 spans 14 residues. The germline V gene has CDR1 ENHRY and CDR2 SYGVKD. CDR3 sequence: CAISEKSAGAEQYF. Written as DNA, the CDR3 is TGTGCCATCAGTGAGAAGTCTGCAGGGGCCGAGCAGTACTTC.

This clonotype came up many times. The rearrangement uses TRBV19 and TRBJ1-5; 7 nucleotides match TRBD1. Germline CDR1 is LNHDA and CDR2 is SQIVND (reference sequence). The CDR3 consists of 13 residues. The J segment lost 6 bases and the V segment lost 7 bases, leaving 6 bases of the junction unmatched. The CDR3 DNA sequence: TGTGCCAGTAACCTACAGGGGTTTCAGCCCCAGCATTTT. Protein: CASNLQGFQPQHF. Full variable domain (outside the CDR3, taken from reference TRBV19 and TRBJ1-5): DGGITQSPKYLFRKEGQNVTLSCEQNLNHDAMYWYRQDPGQGLRLIYYSQIVNDFQKGDIAEGYSVSREKKESFPLTVTSAQKNPTAFYLCASNLQGFQPQHFGDGTRLSIL.

This clonotype appeared a few times. This chain's CDR3 is CASSLGGLNYGYTF. CDR3 nucleotides: TGTGCCAGCAGCTTAGGGGGATTGAACTATGGCTACACCTTC. The chain combines TRBV7-8 with TRBJ1-2; no firm D call. The CDR3 runs to 14 residues. V was trimmed by 1 base and J by 2 bases, leaving 8 bases between them. Germline lookup yields CDR1 SGHVS and CDR2 FQNEAQ.

The sample holds a few counts of this clonotype. V gene TRBV20-1 combines with J gene TRBJ2-5, with TRBD2 matching over 14 bases. The CDR3 has 18 residues. Losses at the gene ends were 3 bases for V and 4 bases for J; bases not matched to a gene: 13. CDR1 is DFQATT and CDR2 is SNEGSKA in the germline V gene (reference sequence). DNA for the CDR3: TGCAGTGCTAGGGCGCCGGGACTAGCGGGAGATCCGGCAGAGACCCAGTACTTC. Protein: CSARAPGLAGDPAETQYF.

The sample holds many counts of this clonotype. V is TRBV20-1 and J is TRBJ2-5; the D is unclear. Germline lookup yields CDR1 DFQATT and CDR2 SNEGSKA (reference sequence). The V end lost 3 bases, the J end lost 5 bases, and 10 bases lay between the germline ends. The CDR3 spans 12 residues. The CDR3 DNA sequence: TGCAGTGCTAGTCCGGCTGCTGAGACCCAGTACTTC. It encodes CSASPAAETQYF.

In its sample, this clonotype was seen a few times. The chain recombines TRBV5-6 with TRBJ1-2; tentatively, D is TRBD1 (6 bases). The CDR3 contains 14 residues. Trimming took off 4 bases at V and 4 bases at J, with 14 bases between the two ends. CDR1 and CDR2 from the germline V gene are SGHDT and YYEEEE. CDR3: CASSPFDRSYGYTF. The CDR3 bases are TGTGCCAGCAGCCCTTTCGACAGGAGCTATGGCTACACCTTC.

This clonotype was counted a few times. The gene calls are TRBV6-1 and TRBJ2-3; 9 nucleotides align to TRBD2. Looked up from germline, CDR1 is MNHNS and CDR2 is SASEGT. V shed 5 bases, J shed 6 bases, and the junction held 6 bases outside the gene matches. This CDR3 contains 14 residues. The CDR3 DNA reads TGTGCCAGCAGTATAGCGGGAGAGGACGATACGCAGTATTTT. Its translation is CASSIAGEDDTQYF.

This clonotype appeared many times. V is TRBV5-5 and J is TRBJ2-1; D possibly corresponds to TRBD2 (6 bases). The V end lost 6 bases, the J end lost 4 bases, and 17 bases lay between the germline ends. Germline-derived CDR1 and CDR2 are SGHKS and YYEKEE (reference sequence). The CDR3 consists of 15 residues. Written as DNA, the CDR3 is TGTGCCAGCAATGACGGGGGAGTCTCTTACAATGAGCAGTTCTTC. Its translation: CASNDGGVSYNEQFF.

J is TRBJ2-1 and V is TRBV5-1, with 8 bases fitting TRBD1. The germline V gene has CDR1 SGHRS and CDR2 YFSETQ. The CDR3 runs to 17 residues. J lost 3 bases, V lost 4 bases, and 12 bases had no gene match. In nucleotides, the CDR3 is TGCGCCAGCAGCAAGATCCGGGACAGGAGTATCTACAATGAGCAGTTCTTC. It yields the protein CASSKIRDRSIYNEQFF.

This clonotype was detected many times. The chain joins TRBV2 to TRBJ1-2, with TRBD1 matching 11 bases. The V and J ends lost 0 bases and 2 bases, in that order; junction bases with no gene match: 2. Germline CDR1 is SNHLY and CDR2 is FYNNEI. The CDR3 covers 16 residues. CDR3 protein: CASSEARTGGNYGYTF. In DNA form, the CDR3 reads TGTGCCAGCAGTGAAGCGCGGACAGGGGGCAACTATGGCTACACCTTC.

V is TRBV20-1 and J is TRBJ2-2; 8 bases agree with TRBD2. The germline CDR1 and CDR2 sequences are DFQATT and SNEGSKA (reference sequence). CDR3 length: 14 amino acids. Unmatched junction bases numbered 10, after V lost 5 bases and J lost 8 bases. The CDR3 DNA follows: TGCAGTGCTTCCGGGACTAGACATACAGGGGAGCTGTTTTTT. Protein product: CSASGTRHTGELFF.

This rearrangement joins TRBV7-9 to TRBJ1-1; maybe TRBD1 (5 bases). Germline values: CDR1 SEHNR, CDR2 FQNEAQ (reference sequence). The length of the CDR3 is 15 residues. Trimming took 5 bases from V and 3 from J, leaving 16 bases between them. Here the CDR3 reads CASSPRDGLYTEAFF. The CDR3 nucleotides are TGTGCCAGCAGCCCCCGGGACGGCTTGTACACTGAAGCTTTCTTT.